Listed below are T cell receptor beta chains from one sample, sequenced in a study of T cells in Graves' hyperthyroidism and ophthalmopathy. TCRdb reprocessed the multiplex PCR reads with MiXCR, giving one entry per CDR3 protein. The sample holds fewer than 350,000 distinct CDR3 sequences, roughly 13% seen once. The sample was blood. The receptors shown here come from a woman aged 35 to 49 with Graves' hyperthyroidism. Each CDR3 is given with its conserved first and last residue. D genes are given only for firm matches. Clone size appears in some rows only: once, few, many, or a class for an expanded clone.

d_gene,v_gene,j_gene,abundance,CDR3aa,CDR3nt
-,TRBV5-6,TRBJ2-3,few,CASSLQGSGWSDTQYF,TGTGCCAGCAGCTTACAGGGTTCAGGATGGTCAGATACGCAGTATTTT
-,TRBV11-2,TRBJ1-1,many,CASSLLVGARGTEAFF,TGTGCCAGCAGCCTCTTAGTAGGGGCGCGGGGGACTGAAGCTTTCTTT
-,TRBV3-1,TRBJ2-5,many,CASSQRDFQETQYF,TGTGCCAGCAGCCAACGGGACTTCCAAGAGACCCAGTACTTC
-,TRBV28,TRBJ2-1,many,CASSSLVSEQFF,TGTGCCAGCAGTTCTTTAGTCAGTGAGCAGTTCTTC
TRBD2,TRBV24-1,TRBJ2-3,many,CATSAALAGEADTQYF,TGTGCCACCAGTGCTGCTTTAGCGGGAGAGGCAGATACGCAGTATTTT
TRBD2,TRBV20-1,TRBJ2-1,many,CSARDPAGAHNEQFF,TGCAGTGCTAGAGATCCAGCGGGGGCACACAATGAGCAGTTCTTC
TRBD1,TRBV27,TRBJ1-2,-,CASSQVQGALYGYTF,TGTGCCAGCAGCCAGGTACAGGGGGCACTCTATGGCTACACCTTC
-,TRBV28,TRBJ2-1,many,CASSFQGLYNEQFF,TGTGCCAGCAGTTTTCAGGGTCTCTACAATGAGCAGTTCTTC
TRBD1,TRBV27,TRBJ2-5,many,CASMWDSRPIQEAQYF,TGTGCCAGCATGTGGGACAGCCGCCCAATCCAAGAGGCCCAGTACTTC
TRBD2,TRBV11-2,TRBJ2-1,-,CASSFSPSGRFHNEQFF,TGTGCCAGCAGCTTTAGCCCTAGCGGGAGATTTCACAATGAGCAGTTCTTC
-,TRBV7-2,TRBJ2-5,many,CASSTRLGSQETQYF,TGTGCCAGCAGCACCAGACTAGGATCCCAAGAGACCCAGTACTTC
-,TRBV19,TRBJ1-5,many,CASRFYGEGYQPQHF,TGTGCCAGTAGATTCTACGGAGAGGGGTATCAGCCCCAGCATTTT
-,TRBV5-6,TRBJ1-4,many,CASSFEENEKLFF,TGTGCCAGCAGCTTTGAAGAGAATGAAAAACTGTTTTTT
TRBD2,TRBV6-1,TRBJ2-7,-,CASSRTSQYTEQYF,TGTGCCAGCAGCAGGACTAGCCAATATACCGAGCAGTACTTC
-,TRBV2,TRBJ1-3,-,CASRGSQGSGNTIYF,TGTGCCAGCAGAGGAAGTCAGGGCTCTGGAAACACCATATATTTT
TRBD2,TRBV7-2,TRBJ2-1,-,CASSWKPGLDHEQFF,TGTGCCAGCAGCTGGAAGCCGGGACTAGACCATGAGCAGTTCTTC
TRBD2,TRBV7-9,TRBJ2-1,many,CASSGGLAGVEFF,TGTGCCAGCAGCGGGGGTCTAGCGGGAGTCGAGTTCTTC
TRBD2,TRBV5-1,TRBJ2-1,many,CASSLTSGSSEQFF,TGCGCCAGCAGCTTGACTAGCGGGAGTTCTGAGCAGTTCTTC
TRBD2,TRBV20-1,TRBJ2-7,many,CSASRDYFSYEQYF,TGCAGTGCTAGCCGGGACTATTTCTCCTACGAGCAGTACTTC
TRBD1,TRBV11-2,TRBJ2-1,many,CASSSDRENEQFF,TGTGCCAGCAGCTCGGACAGGGAAAATGAGCAGTTCTTC
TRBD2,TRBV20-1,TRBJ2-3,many,CSASRLAGTDTQYF,TGCAGTGCGAGCCGACTAGCGGGGACAGATACGCAGTATTTT
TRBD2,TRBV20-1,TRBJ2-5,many,CSATPGLAGIGRGTQYF,TGCAGTGCGACTCCGGGACTAGCGGGAATTGGGCGGGGGACCCAGTACTTC
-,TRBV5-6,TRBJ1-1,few,CASSFRGMGTEAFF,TGTGCCAGCAGCTTCCGCGGGATGGGCACTGAAGCTTTCTTT
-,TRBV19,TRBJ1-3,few,CASSPQRMGNTIYF,TGTGCCAGTAGCCCACAGCGGATGGGAAACACCATATATTTT
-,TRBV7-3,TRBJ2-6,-,CASRPSYGVSNSGANVLTF,TGTGCCAGCAGACCCTCCTATGGAGTCTCCAACTCTGGGGCCAACGTCCTGACTTTC
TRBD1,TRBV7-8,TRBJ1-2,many,CASSSYSWTGYGYTF,TGTGCCAGCAGCTCCTATTCCTGGACAGGCTATGGCTACACCTTC
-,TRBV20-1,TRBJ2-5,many,CSASPGSQETQYF,TGCAGTGCTAGTCCAGGGAGCCAAGAGACCCAGTACTTC
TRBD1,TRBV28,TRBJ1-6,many,CASRAGTGGNSPLHF,TGTGCCAGCAGGGCAGGGACAGGCGGTAATTCACCCCTCCACTTT
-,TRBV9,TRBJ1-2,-,CASSVAPSAGANYGYTF,TGTGCCAGCAGCGTAGCTCCTTCGGCGGGGGCAAACTATGGCTACACCTTC
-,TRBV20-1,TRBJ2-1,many,CSASRLSKNNEQFF,TGCAGTGCTAGTAGGTTGAGTAAAAACAATGAGCAGTTCTTC
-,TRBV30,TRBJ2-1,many,CAWSRSYNEQFF,TGTGCCTGGAGTCGCAGTTACAATGAGCAGTTCTTC
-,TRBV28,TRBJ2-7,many,CASRAIYHYSSYEQYF,TGTGCCAGCAGGGCGATTTACCACTATAGCTCCTACGAGCAGTACTTC
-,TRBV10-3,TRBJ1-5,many,CAISESPGWYNQPQHF,TGTGCCATCAGTGAGTCCCCAGGTTGGTACAATCAGCCCCAGCATTTT
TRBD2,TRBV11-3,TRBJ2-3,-,CASSKQGTSGRAQYF,TGTGCCAGCAGCAAACAGGGGACTAGCGGGAGGGCGCAGTATTTT
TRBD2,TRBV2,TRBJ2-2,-,CASKKREDTGELFF,TGTGCCAGCAAGAAGCGGGAGGACACCGGGGAGCTGTTTTTT
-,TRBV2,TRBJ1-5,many,CASSPGESNQPQHF,TGTGCCAGCAGTCCCGGAGAGAGCAATCAGCCCCAGCATTTT
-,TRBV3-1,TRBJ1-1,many,CASSQGTSIEAFF,TGTGCCAGCAGCCAAGGGACATCGATCGAAGCTTTCTTT
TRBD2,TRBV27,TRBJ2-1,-,CASGTLIGTTSGRDEQFF,TGTGCCAGCGGTACTCTAATAGGGACGACTAGCGGGAGAGATGAGCAGTTCTTC
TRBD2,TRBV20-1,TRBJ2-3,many,CSARKILSSGRARTDTQYF,TGCAGTGCTAGGAAAATTTTGTCTAGCGGGAGGGCGCGCACAGATACGCAGTATTTT
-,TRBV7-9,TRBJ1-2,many,CASSLNWEGYTF,TGTGCCAGCAGCTTAAATTGGGAGGGCTACACCTTC
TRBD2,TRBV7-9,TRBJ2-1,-,CASSFKPTSGRIEYNEQFF,TGTGCCAGCAGCTTTAAACCAACTAGCGGGAGAATAGAATACAATGAGCAGTTCTTC
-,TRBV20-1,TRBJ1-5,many,CSAREPLGRGLSNQPQHF,TGCAGTGCTAGAGAGCCCCTCGGCCGGGGGCTTAGCAATCAGCCCCAGCATTTT
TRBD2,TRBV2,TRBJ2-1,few,CASSVREHLFF,TGTGCCAGCAGTGTGCGGGAGCATTTGTTCTTC
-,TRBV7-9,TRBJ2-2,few,CASTRTANTGELFF,TGTGCCAGCACCCGGACTGCGAACACCGGGGAGCTGTTTTTT
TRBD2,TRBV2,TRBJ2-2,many,CASRGLAEDTGELFF,TGTGCCAGCAGGGGACTAGCGGAAGACACCGGGGAGCTGTTTTTT
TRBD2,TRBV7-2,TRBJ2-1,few,CASSFVPTSGRAGEQFF,TGTGCCAGCAGCTTCGTTCCTACTAGCGGGAGGGCCGGCGAGCAGTTCTTC
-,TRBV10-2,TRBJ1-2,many,CASRDDSTEAYGYTF,TGCGCCAGCAGAGATGACAGTACCGAGGCCTATGGCTACACCTTC
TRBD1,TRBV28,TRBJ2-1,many,CASIGTGSYNEQFF,TGTGCCAGCATAGGGACAGGCTCCTACAATGAGCAGTTCTTC
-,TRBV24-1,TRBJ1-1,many,CATCKLGRMNTEAFF,TGTGCCACCTGTAAACTGGGGAGGATGAACACTGAAGCTTTCTTT
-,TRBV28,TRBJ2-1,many,CASSPRSYNEQFF,TGTGCCAGCAGTCCCCGCTCCTACAATGAGCAGTTCTTC
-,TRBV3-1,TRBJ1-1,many,CASSQEGKNTEAFF,TGTGCCAGCAGCCAAGAAGGGAAGAACACTGAAGCTTTCTTT
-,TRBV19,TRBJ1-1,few,CASESPGGTEAFF,TGTGCCAGTGAATCCCCTGGGGGCACTGAAGCTTTCTTT
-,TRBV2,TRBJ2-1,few,CASSESVSSYNEQFF,TGTGCCAGCAGTGAATCGGTCAGCTCCTACAATGAGCAGTTCTTC
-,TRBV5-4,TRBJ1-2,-,CASSLKGHDGYTF,TGTGCCAGCAGCTTAAAGGGGCACGATGGCTACACCTTC
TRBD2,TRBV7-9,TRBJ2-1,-,CASSRTSGRPPNEQFF,TGTGCCAGCAGCCGGACTAGCGGGAGGCCCCCCAATGAGCAGTTCTTC